This record looks at one TCR beta chain sequence and its context. Its antigen remains unknown. These data originate in a study of CD8+ T cells in alopecia areata. General observations from the study: Scalp sequencing also captures normal skin's resident alphabeta T cells. Lesional tissue from the scalp (especially in alopecia totalis/universalis) showed higher clonality than normal scalp.

The CDR3 covers 12 residues. The V and J ends lost 6 bases and 5 bases, in that order; junction bases with no gene match: 4. CDR1 is SQVTM, CDR2 ANQGSEA, per germline. Extracted RNA was reverse transcribed into cDNA, the sequencing template. TCRdb's copy holds only in-frame clones and misses some; the assay was immunoSEQ multiplex PCR. This table has some 160,000 clones, 62% appearing once. Sequenced material: CD8+ T cells sorted from blood. This clonotype originated in a human donor in good health. The J gene is TRBJ2-7, the V gene TRBV29-1; TRBD1 agrees at 10 bases. CDR3 coding DNA: TGCAGCGTGGGACAGGGGATCAACGAGCAGTACTTC. Protein product: CSVGQGINEQYF.